Following are 27 T cell receptor beta chains from one sample sequenced in a study of cytomegalovirus exposure and HLA in healthy donors. With 60 Vbeta and 13 Jbeta primers, the PCR was carried out. Sequencing used immunoSEQ multiplex PCR; TCRdb keeps in-frame clones, though not all of them. The sample lists tens of thousands of clones, more than 50% seen once, with roughly 6.2% in the top ten. Sequencing was performed on PBMCs. The source is a woman aged 40 to 50 in good health and CMV-seropositive.

CDR3 in DNA: TGTGCCAGCAGCTCGGCCAGGGGGTCCTACGAGCAGTACTTC. Translated: CASSSARGSYEQYF. The chain joins TRBV5-4 to TRBJ2-7; TRBD1 matches at 7 bases. The CDR3 loop spans 14 amino acids. Germline loops: CDR1 SGHNT, CDR2 YYREEE (reference sequence). Trimming cost V 3 bases and J 1 base; bases outside gene matches: 4. Combining the CDR3 with reference TRBV5-4 and TRBJ2-7 gives the whole variable domain ETGVTQSPTHLIKTRGQQVTLRCSSQSGHNTVSWYQQALGQGPQFIFQYYREEENGRGNFPPRFSGLQFPNYSSELNVNALELDDSALYLCASSSARGSYEQYFGPGTRLTVT.

The J gene is TRBJ2-2, the V gene TRBV7-8, with D possibly TRBD1 on 8 matching bases. Trimming removed 5 bases from V and 2 bases from J, with 27 bases in between. Germline V gene lookup returns CDR1 SGHVS and CDR2 FQNEAQ. The CDR3 loop spans 20 amino acids. The CDR3 bases are TGTGCCAGCAGCCCACCCTGGGGGGGACAGGAGACCTTTAACACCGGGGAGCTGTTTTTT. This translates into CASSPPWGGQETFNTGELFF.

The chain combines TRBV29-1 with TRBJ2-3; 8 bases match TRBD1. V shed 3 bases, J shed 1 base, and the junction held 6 bases outside the gene matches. The CDR3 is 15 amino acids. Germline values: CDR1 SQVTM, CDR2 ANQGSEA. CDR3 bases: TGCAGCGTTGAGGGTTTGACAGGGGGCACAGATACGCAGTATTTT. Translating gives CSVEGLTGGTDTQYF.

This chain links TRBV7-2 with TRBJ1-3, with 8 bases that match TRBD1. The V gene's germline CDR1 is SGHTA and CDR2 FQGNSA. The length of the CDR3 is 16 residues. V lost 4 bases to trimming and J lost 4 bases; unmatched junction nucleotides: 9. CDR3 amino acids: CASSWSDRARGNTIYF. For the CDR3, the DNA is TGTGCCAGCAGCTGGTCGGACAGGGCTAGAGGAAACACCATATATTTT.

The V call is TRBV5-6, the J call TRBJ2-7, with D maybe TRBD2 (7 bases). Germline CDR1 and CDR2: SGHDT and YYEEEE. V dropped 7 bases and J dropped 5 bases, with 19 bases sitting between them. This CDR3 comprises 14 residues. The CDR3 nucleotides are TGTGCCAGCCTCCGGGGGGCCCTTCTCGACGAGCAGTACTTC. Translating it yields CASLRGALLDEQYF.

The chain joins TRBV20-1 to TRBJ1-2; D call uncertain. Trimming left V 3 bases short and J 6 bases short, with 5 bases between. The length of the CDR3 is 10 residues. Germline loops: CDR1 DFQATT, CDR2 SNEGSKA (reference sequence). CDR3 in amino acids: CSASFNGYTF. The CDR3 DNA reads as TGCAGTGCTAGTTTCAATGGCTACACCTTC.

The chain uses TRBV7-3 and TRBJ2-2; TRBD2 might be the D (5 bases). V was shortened by 5 bases and J by 7 bases, with 11 bases between the two germline ends. CDR1 and CDR2 (germline): SGHTA, FQGTGA. The CDR3 extends over 13 amino acids. CDR3 amino acids: CASSTREGGELFF. The CDR3 nucleotides are TGTGCCAGCAGCACTAGAGAGGGCGGGGAGCTGTTTTTT.

The table lists this clone with a count of one. J is TRBJ2-3 and V is TRBV19; tentative D call: TRBD2 (6 bases). The CDR3 is 13 residues long. Per germline, CDR1 LNHDA and CDR2 SQIVND (reference sequence). Trimming stripped 5 bases from V and 4 bases from J, with 10 bases between. The CDR3 is CASSPTRADTQYF. The CDR3 DNA follows: TGTGCCAGTAGTCCGACTAGGGCAGATACGCAGTATTTT.

This clone was seen a few times. The rearrangement links TRBV5-1 to TRBJ2-3; 7 nucleotides agree with TRBD1. The CDR3 is 15 amino acids. Losses at the gene ends were 3 bases for V and 2 bases for J; bases not matched to a gene: 6. Per the germline V gene, CDR1 is SGHRS and CDR2 is YFSETQ. DNA of the CDR3: TGCGCCAGCAGCTCCCGGACAGGCTACACAGATACGCAGTATTTT. This translates into CASSSRTGYTDTQYF.

CDR3 sequence reads: CASSQRDWAGQYF. CDR3 sequence (DNA): TGTGCCAGCAGCCAAAGGGACTGGGCGGGTCAGTACTTC. V is TRBV5-6 and J is TRBJ2-7; TRBD2 is a possible D gene (6 bases). CDR1 is SGHDT, CDR2 YYEEEE, per germline. Trimming took 4 bases from V and 10 from J, leaving 18 bases between them. The CDR3 runs 13 residues.

The CDR3 loop reads CSVALSNYGYTF. The DNA for the CDR3 is TGCAGCGTCGCGCTAAGTAACTATGGCTACACCTTC. This rearrangement joins TRBV29-1 to TRBJ1-2; no definite D call. Trimming took 6 bases from V and 1 from J, leaving 9 bases between them. This CDR3 comprises 12 residues. The germline V gene encodes CDR1 SQVTM and CDR2 ANQGSEA.

This chain connects TRBV9 to TRBJ2-3; 13 bases map to TRBD2. CDR3 length: 15 residues. Germline V lookup: CDR1 SGDLS, CDR2 YYNGEE. Trimming at V came to 1 base and at J to 4 bases, leaving 0 bases not matched to a gene. CDR3: CASSVTSGGADTQYF. In DNA, the CDR3 is TGTGCCAGCAGCGTAACTAGCGGGGGGGCAGATACGCAGTATTTT.

J is TRBJ2-7 and V is TRBV6-5; D perhaps matches TRBD2 (6 bases). The CDR3 is 13 amino acids. Germline lookup yields CDR1 MNHEY and CDR2 SVGAGI. The ends were cut back, 6 bases at V and 1 base at J, with 10 bases in the middle. The CDR3 region has the DNA TGTGCCAGCAGACTAGGGACTTCCTACGAGCAGTACTTC. This sequence encodes CASRLGTSYEQYF.

V gene TRBV18 combines with J gene TRBJ1-6, with D possibly TRBD1 on 6 matching bases. The CDR3 has 14 residues. The germline V and J ends were trimmed by 4 bases and 8 bases, with 12 bases remaining between them. Looked up from germline, CDR1 is KGHSH and CDR2 is LQKENI. CDR3 nucleotides: TGTGCCAGCTCACGACAGGACCGAGATTCACCCCTCCACTTT. It specifies CASSRQDRDSPLHF.

The CDR3 is CSVEVNGGEETQYF. Written as DNA, the CDR3 is TGCAGCGTTGAAGTGAACGGCGGGGAAGAGACCCAGTACTTC. The J gene is TRBJ2-5, the V gene TRBV29-1, with D perhaps matching TRBD2 (6 bases). CDR3 length: 14 amino acids. Germline CDR1 and CDR2: SQVTM and ANQGSEA. Trimming removed 1 base at V and 3 bases at J, with 12 bases between.

This chain links TRBV11-2 with TRBJ2-1, with no clear D. The CDR3 runs to 15 residues. The germline V gene has CDR1 SGHAT and CDR2 FQNNGV. The V end was cut by 3 bases, the J end by 5 bases, with 14 bases between. As DNA, the CDR3 is TGTGCCAGCAGCTTTTATACCCCAACGGACAATGAGCAGTTCTTC. Amino acid sequence: CASSFYTPTDNEQFF.

J is TRBJ1-2 and V is TRBV14; D ambiguous. The CDR3 contains 16 residues. In germline, CDR1 is SGHDN, CDR2 FVKESK. Deletions cut 0 bases from V and 2 bases from J, with 13 bases between. CDR3 sequence: CASSQDRLRGNYGYTF. Here the CDR3 DNA reads TGTGCCAGCAGCCAAGACCGTCTACGAGGGAACTATGGCTACACCTTC.

The chain combines TRBV7-7 with TRBJ1-5; no clear D. This CDR3 is built from 13 residues. CDR1 and CDR2 (germline): SSHAT, FNYEAQ (reference sequence). Trimming took 1 base from V and 5 from J, leaving 6 bases between them. The CDR3 DNA follows: TGTGCCAGCAGCTTAGACAGAGATCAGCCCCAGCATTTT. Translating gives CASSLDRDQPQHF.

V usage is TRBV5-1 and J usage is TRBJ1-4; no firm D call. This CDR3 has 16 residues. The V and J ends lost 4 bases and 7 bases respectively, with 20 bases between them. Germline CDR1 SGHRS, CDR2 YFSETQ. The CDR3 spells CASSPNGPGYGEKLFF. As DNA, the CDR3 is TGCGCCAGCAGCCCAAATGGGCCAGGTTACGGTGAAAAACTGTTTTTT.

V and J are TRBV9 and TRBJ1-2, with D perhaps matching TRBD1 (5 bases). Germline V CDR1 and CDR2: SGDLS, YYNGEE. The CDR3 is made up of 11 amino acids. The V end lost 3 bases, the J end lost 9 bases, and 9 bases lay between the germline ends. The CDR3 spells CASSAGISYTF. The CDR3 DNA follows: TGTGCCAGCAGCGCAGGGATTAGCTACACCTTC.

The chain uses TRBV7-2 and TRBJ2-5, with D perhaps matching TRBD2 (5 bases). From germline, CDR1 is SGHTA and CDR2 FQGNSA. CDR3 length: 13 amino acids. The V gene lost 5 bases and the J gene lost 3 bases, with 10 bases spanning the gap. CDR3 residues: CASSPSTKETQYF. In DNA, the CDR3 is TGTGCCAGCAGCCCCTCGACTAAAGAGACCCAGTACTTC.

V is TRBV4-3 and J is TRBJ2-1; 9 nucleotides agree with TRBD2. V dropped 1 base and J dropped 4; count of bases not matched to a gene: 11. The germline CDR1 and CDR2 sequences are LGHNA and YSLEER. CDR3 length: 18 residues. CDR3 sequence: CASSQGLWGLALYNEQFF. CDR3 in DNA: TGCGCCAGCAGCCAAGGACTTTGGGGACTAGCCTTATACAATGAGCAGTTCTTC.

V is TRBV6-4 and J is TRBJ1-1, with D maybe TRBD1 (5 bases). Germline CDR1 MRHNA, CDR2 SNTAGT. The CDR3 loop spans 15 amino acids. Trimming stripped 2 bases from V and 3 bases from J, with 13 bases between. CDR3 in amino acids: CASSDAAGLYTEAFF. The CDR3 bases are TGTGCCAGCAGTGACGCGGCAGGGTTGTACACTGAAGCTTTCTTT.

The rearrangement uses TRBV5-8 and TRBJ2-7; D is perhaps TRBD1 (5 bases). V lost 2 bases, J lost 11 bases, and 17 bases lay in between. The CDR3 spans 13 residues. Germline-derived CDR1 and CDR2 are SGHTS and YDEGEE. CDR3 in DNA: TGTGCCAGCAGCTTAAAAGGGGCGGATGGGAAGTACTTC. This codes for CASSLKGADGKYF.

There are a few counts of this clone. This chain connects TRBV7-3 to TRBJ2-1, with 7 nucleotides matching TRBD1. Unmatched junction bases numbered 6, after V lost 2 bases and J lost 8 bases. CDR1 is SGHTA and CDR2 is FQGTGA in the germline V gene. The CDR3 is 14 residues long. The CDR3 DNA follows: TGTGCCAGCAGCTTATATGTCGGGACAGATGAGCAGTTCTTC. It translates to CASSLYVGTDEQFF.

This clone was found a few times. V and J are TRBV4-2 and TRBJ2-1, with TRBD2 as a possible D gene (5 bases). The CDR3 has 15 residues. Trimming pared 4 bases from V and 1 base from J, leaving 11 bases between. Per germline, CDR1 LGHNA and CDR2 YNFKEQ. CDR3 protein: CASSREGESYNEQFF. CDR3 nucleotide sequence: TGTGCCAGCAGCCGCGAGGGAGAATCCTACAATGAGCAGTTCTTC.

This sequence joins TRBV5-1 and TRBJ2-4, with TRBD2 identical over 8 bases. The V segment lost 4 bases and the J segment 1 base; nucleotides outside the gene matches: 10. This CDR3 has 17 amino acids. Germline loops: CDR1 SGHRS, CDR2 YFSETQ. The CDR3 region is CASSVSAGGWAKNIQYF. The DNA for the CDR3 is TGCGCCAGCAGCGTCTCGGCGGGGGGTTGGGCCAAAAACATTCAGTACTTC. Combining the CDR3 with reference TRBV5-1 and TRBJ2-4 gives the whole variable domain KAGVTQTPRYLIKTRGQQVTLSCSPISGHRSVSWYQQTPGQGLQFLFEYFSETQRNKGNFPGRFSGRQFSNSRSEMNVSTLELGDSALYLCASSVSAGGWAKNIQYFGAGTRLSVL.